This T cell receptor beta chain was sequenced in a study of control samples from healthy donors and cancer patients. Only in-frame clones appear in the TCRdb table, and some are missing; sequencing was by immunoSEQ multiplex PCR. The top ten hold 17% of the sample, which has 40,000 to 45,000 clones, around 70% seen once. Per germline, CDR1 MNHEY and CDR2 SVGAGI. V lost 4 bases to trimming and J lost 0 bases, with 13 bases between them. The CDR3 is 15 residues long. The sequence was obtained from a male donor with melanoma. The rearrangement links TRBV6-5 to TRBJ2-7, with a tentative D call TRBD1 (6 bases). Sequencing used formalin-fixed, paraffin-embedded tissue. The CDR3 nucleotides read TGTGCCAGCAGTTCCCTAGGGGGACCCTCCTACGAGCAGTACTTC. It yields the protein CASSSLGGPSYEQYF.